This paragraph reports one T cell receptor beta chain. Its antigen target is currently unknown. Within one base of it there is no much larger clone, and no base qualities were kept. This record comes from a study of response to subunit inactivated influenza vaccine listed by TCRdb under 2018. Some background on the complete study: To follow how T cells responded to a trivalent subunit inactivated influenza vaccine, the researchers relied on deep quantitative profiling of the T cell receptor repertoire.

CDR1 MNHNS and CDR2 SASEGT were looked up in the germline V gene. Taken from cysteine to phenylalanine, the CDR3 has 15 residues. CDR3 DNA only is kept here, 45 bases in frame from base 1. The germline V end is reduced by 5 bases and the J end by 4 bases; junction bases left unmatched: 9. The library relied on RT-PCR. The data were produced on an Illumina HiSeq 2500. TCRdb ran its own pipeline on the public reads, namely fastp trimming at Q25 and MiXCR clone calling, and kept in-frame beta chains. Every CDR3 protein is listed once, alongside the most common genes and DNA of its rows. The sample yields a few hundred thousand distinct CDR3 sequences; around 20% were counted once. The leading ten clones occupy 10% to 13% of the sample. Study-wide conclusions, independent of this receptor: It was suggested by the authors that each seasonal influenza vaccination may recruit only a limited number of new T cells.

The source was PBMCs from blood, collected about 19 months after vaccination. The chain is made from TRBV6-1 and TRBJ1-2, with TRBD1 identical over 8 junction bases. The clonotype originates from a man aged 50 to 75 who received an inactivated influenza vaccine. Donor details come from another sample of the same person, matched by shared clones. The DNA is as follows: TGTGCCAGCAGTCGGACAGGGACCGGGGGCTATGGCTACACCTTC. Translated, this gives CASSRTGTGGYGYTF.